Below, 21 T cell receptor beta chains from the same sample are listed, as sequenced in a study of CD8 T cells in ankylosing spondylitis. TCRdb called the 5' RACE reads again in MiXCR, with one record for every CDR3 protein. The sample lists 100,000 to 150,000 distinct CDR3 sequences; more than 15% were seen once. These receptors have no identified antigens. Overall study results and limits: In ankylosing spondylitis blood, a motif of roughly 8 highly homologous TCR beta variants appeared characteristic.

Sequences were obtained from blood, either unsorted or a sorted T cell fraction (not recorded which). The origin of the receptors is a male donor with ankylosing spondylitis.

This clonotype showed up many times. This sequence joins TRBV4-3 and TRBJ2-5; D call uncertain. The length of the CDR3 is 15 residues. V was cut by 5 bases and J by 1 base, with 14 bases left in between. Germline V gene sequence: CDR1 LGHNA, CDR2 YSLEER. The CDR3 DNA is TGCGCCAGCAGCACCTACCACCTGAGCCAAGAGACCCAGTACTTC. Translating it yields CASSTYHLSQETQYF.

The CDR3 nucleotides are TGCAGCGTCGATCAGCACCTCTCTGGAAACACCATATATTTT. The encoded protein is CSVDQHLSGNTIYF. The gene calls are TRBV29-1 and TRBJ1-3; no firm D call. This CDR3 region has 14 residues. Germline CDR1 and CDR2: SQVTM and ANQGSEA. Trimming stripped 6 bases from V and 0 bases from J, with 12 bases between. The full variable domain, in which reference TRBV29-1 and TRBJ1-3 provide the parts outside the CDR3, is SAVISQKPSRDICQRGTSLTIQCQVDSQVTMMFWYRQQPGQSLTLIATANQGSEATYESGFVIDKFPISRPNLTFSTLTVSNMSPEDSSIYLCSVDQHLSGNTIYFGEGSWLTVV.

This clonotype has only a few counts. This sequence joins TRBV5-1 and TRBJ2-1; 10 bases align to TRBD2. Germline CDR1 reads SGHRS; CDR2 reads YFSETQ. CDR3 size: 16 residues. Trimming took 4 bases from V and 5 from J; bases not matched to a gene: 9. CDR3 sequence (DNA): TGCGCCAGCAGCACGAGAGGACTAGCGGTAAACAATGAGCAGTTCTTC. Amino acids: CASSTRGLAVNNEQFF.

The CDR3 sequence: CASSLLTGTSGLYNEQFF. In DNA form, the CDR3 reads TGTGCCAGCAGTTTACTAACCGGGACTAGCGGGCTGTACAATGAGCAGTTCTTC. This chain links TRBV28 with TRBJ2-1; 12 nucleotides align to TRBD2. CDR1 and CDR2 from the germline V gene are MDHEN and SYDVKM. The CDR3 sequence is 18 residues long. With V trimmed by 2 bases and J by 4 bases, 9 bases remained unmatched.

This clonotype was recorded once. V usage is TRBV19 and J usage is TRBJ2-7; D ambiguous. V was trimmed by 3 bases and J by 0 bases, leaving 6 bases between them. This CDR3 has 13 residues. CDR1 is LNHDA, CDR2 SQIVND, per germline (reference sequence). The CDR3 spells CASSIQDSYEQYF. CDR3 nucleotide sequence: TGTGCCAGTAGTATTCAAGACTCCTACGAGCAGTACTTC.

This clonotype was counted a few times. This chain links TRBV4-1 with TRBJ2-1; 8 nucleotides agree with TRBD2. The V segment lost 2 bases and the J segment 0 bases; nucleotides outside the gene matches: 15. The germline V gene has CDR1 MGHRA and CDR2 YSYEKL. The CDR3 covers 20 residues. CDR3 nucleotides: TGCGCCAGCAGCCAACGTGACCAAACCAAGAGCGGGAGCTCCTACAATGAGCAGTTCTTC. This codes for CASSQRDQTKSGSSYNEQFF.

The chain is built from TRBV14 and TRBJ2-1; TRBD2 is a possible D gene (6 bases). CDR1 and CDR2 (germline): SGHDN, FVKESK. This CDR3 has 12 residues. The V end was cut by 1 base, the J end by 13 bases, with 11 bases between. The CDR3 DNA is TGTGCCAGCAGCCAAGGGTTAGCGGATCAGTTCTTC. Its protein is CASSQGLADQFF.

The chain combines TRBV4-2 with TRBJ2-7; D remains ambiguous. CDR1 is LGHNA, CDR2 YNFKEQ, per germline. V lost 0 bases and J 3 bases, leaving 12 bases between the germline ends. The CDR3 is 15 residues long. CDR3 sequence: CASSQDVGPGYEQYF. CDR3 coding DNA: TGTGCCAGCAGCCAAGATGTGGGTCCCGGCTACGAGCAGTACTTC.

The CDR3 DNA follows: TGTGCCAGCAGCTTAGATAGGCTAGTCACCGGCTCCTACAATGAGCAGTTCTTC. Its translation: CASSLDRLVTGSYNEQFF. The rearrangement joins TRBV11-1 to TRBJ2-1; D gene ambiguous. V was pared by 1 base and J by 0 bases, with 16 bases between. There are 18 residues in the CDR3. Germline loops: CDR1 SGHAT, CDR2 FQDESV (reference sequence).

In its sample, this clonotype was seen a few times. The chain has TRBV15 and TRBJ2-5, with TRBD1 matching over 7 bases. The CDR3 extends over 15 amino acids. From germline, CDR1 is LNHNV and CDR2 YYDKDF (reference sequence). Trimming removed 5 bases from V and 0 bases from J; junction bases left unmatched: 6. The CDR3 bases are TGTGCCACCAGCCACCTGGGGACAGACCAAGAGACCCAGTACTTC. Translation: CATSHLGTDQETQYF.

The chain links TRBV10-3 to TRBJ2-7; TRBD2 agrees at 7 bases. Germline CDR1 reads ENHRY; CDR2 reads SYGVKD. The junction had 12 bases not matched to a gene; V was cut back by 5 bases and J by 2 bases. CDR3 size: 16 residues. The chain's CDR3 is CAISSPGRGLAYEQYF. CDR3 sequence (DNA): TGTGCCATCAGTTCCCCGGGGAGGGGATTAGCCTACGAGCAGTACTTC.

This clonotype was recorded a few times. The chain recombines TRBV4-3 with TRBJ2-3; 9 bases are a match to TRBD2. With V trimmed by 0 bases and J by 2 bases, 9 bases remained unmatched. The CDR3 totals 18 residues. Per germline, CDR1 LGHNA and CDR2 YSLEER. CDR3 residues: CASSQDMEIAGVTDTQYF. CDR3 bases: TGCGCCAGCAGCCAAGATATGGAGATAGCGGGAGTCACAGATACGCAGTATTTT.

There are a few counts of this clonotype. V usage is TRBV29-1 and J usage is TRBJ2-7, with D unclear. This CDR3 has 13 amino acids. V was trimmed by 0 bases and J by 4 bases, leaving 10 bases between them. The germline CDR1 and CDR2 sequences are SQVTM and ANQGSEA. The CDR3: CSVEDGYRYEQYF. CDR3 nucleotide sequence: TGCAGCGTTGAAGACGGGTATAGGTACGAGCAGTACTTC.

The rearrangement joins TRBV6-1 to TRBJ2-3; 14 bases align to TRBD2. J lost 1 base, V lost 8 bases, and 11 bases had no gene match. Germline V gives CDR1 MNHNS, CDR2 SASEGT. The CDR3 consists of 18 residues. The CDR3 sequence is CASRSGLAGVFGTDTQYF. For the CDR3, the DNA is TGTGCCAGCCGCTCGGGACTAGCGGGAGTATTTGGCACAGATACGCAGTATTTT.

This clonotype was counted between two and nine times. Here the CDR3 reads CASSSRPSSQPQHF. In nucleotides, the CDR3 is TGTGCCAGCAGCTCAAGACCCTCGAGTCAGCCCCAGCATTTT. The rearrangement joins TRBV7-6 to TRBJ1-5; no clear D. This CDR3 is built from 14 residues. V lost 4 bases, J lost 6 bases, and 13 bases lay in between. The germline gives CDR1 SGHVS, CDR2 FNYEAQ.

This clonotype was recorded only once. The rearrangement joins TRBV15 to TRBJ2-1; no clear D. Germline V gene data show CDR1 as LNHNV and CDR2 as YYDKDF (reference sequence). V lost 5 bases to trimming and J lost 0 bases, with 11 bases between them. This CDR3 is built from 15 residues. CDR3 region: CATSRGRPSYNEQFF. CDR3 coding DNA: TGTGCCACCAGCCGCGGACGGCCCTCCTACAATGAGCAGTTCTTC.

The V gene is TRBV5-1, the J gene TRBJ2-7; TRBD1 might be the D (6 bases). This CDR3 has 14 residues. Between the trimmed V and J ends, which lost 2 bases and 3 bases, there was a span of 12 bases. CDR1 is SGHRS and CDR2 is YFSETQ in the germline V gene. CDR3 in DNA: TGCGCCAGCAGCTTTGGACAGAAAAACTACGAGCAGTACTTC. It codes for CASSFGQKNYEQYF. The full variable domain, rest sourced from reference TRBV5-1 and TRBJ2-7, is KAGVTQTPRYLIKTRGQQVTLSCSPISGHRSVSWYQQTPGQGLQFLFEYFSETQRNKGNFPGRFSGRQFSNSRSEMNVSTLELGDSALYLCASSFGQKNYEQYFGPGTRLTVT.

This clonotype came up a few times. The chain combines TRBV4-1 with TRBJ2-7, with D perhaps matching TRBD2 (6 bases). Germline CDR1 MGHRA, CDR2 YSYEKL. Trimming pared 1 base from V and 3 bases from J, leaving 13 bases between. CDR3 size: 15 residues. CDR3 loop: CASSQGDSHGYEQYF. The CDR3 DNA reads as TGCGCCAGCAGCCAAGGGGACTCCCACGGCTACGAGCAGTACTTC.

The chain employs TRBV12-3 or TRBV12-4 and TRBJ2-7, with TRBD2 identical over 8 bases. This CDR3 comprises 16 residues. V was clipped by 1 base and J by 7 bases; unmatched bases: 12. The CDR3 is CASSLGFDGRALEQYF. The CDR3 DNA sequence: TGTGCCAGCAGTTTAGGGTTTGACGGGAGGGCCTTAGAGCAGTACTTC.

This clonotype has just a few counts. The V and J genes are TRBV4-3 and TRBJ2-7, with D possibly matching TRBD1 (6 bases). CDR1 and CDR2 (germline): LGHNA, YSLEER. The CDR3 is made up of 14 amino acids. Trimming took off 3 bases at V and 4 bases at J, with 13 bases between the two ends. CDR3 loop: CASSHDRRGYEQYF. The CDR3 DNA follows: TGCGCCAGCAGCCATGACAGGCGAGGGTACGAGCAGTACTTC.

This clonotype was detected a few times. CDR3 DNA sequence: TGTGCCAGCAGTCCTCAGGGATTCTCCTACGAGCAGTACTTC. As protein: CASSPQGFSYEQYF. This rearrangement joins TRBV27 to TRBJ2-7; a possible D gene is TRBD1 (5 bases). Germline V gene lookup returns CDR1 MNHEY and CDR2 SMNVEV (reference sequence). V shed 5 bases and J shed 0 bases, with 11 bases lying between them. The CDR3 loop spans 14 amino acids.